This T cell receptor (beta chain) was retrieved from a study of blood T cell repertoires in COVID-19. The authors' processing: Amplified reference gene primers provided the basis for estimating nucleated cell counts. Assay used: immunoSEQ multiplex PCR; TCRdb lists only in-frame clones, some missing. The D gene and trimming were derived from the DNA, and the V and J assignments and clone size from that table. This sample has about 240,000 clones, with roughly 86% found just once. Sample: peripheral blood. This receptor was obtained from a man at least 80 years old with acute or convalescent COVID-19.

The CDR3 region is CASSSQGALNYGYTF. Written as DNA, the CDR3 is TGTGCCAGCAGCTCACAGGGGGCTCTAAACTATGGCTACACCTTC. V gene TRBV7-2 combines with J gene TRBJ1-2; 9 bases map to TRBD1. Germline CDR1 is SGHTA and CDR2 is FQGNSA. This CDR3 has 15 amino acids. Trimming cost V 4 bases and J 2 bases; bases outside gene matches: 5.